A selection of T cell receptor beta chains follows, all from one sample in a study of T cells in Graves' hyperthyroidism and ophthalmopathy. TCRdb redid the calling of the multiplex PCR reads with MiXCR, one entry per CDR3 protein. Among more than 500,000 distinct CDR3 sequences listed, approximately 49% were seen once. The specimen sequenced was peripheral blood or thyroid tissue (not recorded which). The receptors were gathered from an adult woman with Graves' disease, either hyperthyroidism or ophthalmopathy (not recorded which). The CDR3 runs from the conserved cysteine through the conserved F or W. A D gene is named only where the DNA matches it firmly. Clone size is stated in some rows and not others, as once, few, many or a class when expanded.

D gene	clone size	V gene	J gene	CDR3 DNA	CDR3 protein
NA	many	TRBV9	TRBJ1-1	TGTGCCAGCAGCATACAGGGGAACACTGAAGCTTTCTTT	CASSIQGNTEAFF
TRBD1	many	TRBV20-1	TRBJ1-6	TGCAGTGCCTCCGGGACAGGGACCTCATCAAATAATTCACCCCTCCACTTT	CSASGTGTSSNNSPLHF
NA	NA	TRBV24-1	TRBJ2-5	TGTGCCACCAGTGACGGGGGTTTGGAGACCCAGTACTTC	CATSDGGLETQYF
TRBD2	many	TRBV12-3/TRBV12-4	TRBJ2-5	TGTGCCAGCAGACTAGCGGTACAAGAGACCCAGTACTTC	CASRLAVQETQYF
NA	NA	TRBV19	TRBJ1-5	TGTGCCAGCAGTTACCGGGCAGAAAACAATCAGCCCCAGCATTTT	CASSYRAENNQPQHF
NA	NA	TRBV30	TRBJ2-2	TGTGCCTGGAGATCGGCGGGCAACACCGGGGAGCTGTTTTTT	CAWRSAGNTGELFF
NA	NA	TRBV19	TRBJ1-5	TGTGCCAGTACCCAAGGACCCCCTCGGGCTCAGCCCCAGCATTTT	CASTQGPPRAQPQHF
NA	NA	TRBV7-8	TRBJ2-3	TGTGCCAGCAGCTTAGCGCGCCATCCCACAGATACGCAGTATTTT	CASSLARHPTDTQYF
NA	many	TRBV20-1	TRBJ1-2	TGCAGTGCTAGATCGTCGGCAGGGTCGGGCTACACCTTC	CSARSSAGSGYTF
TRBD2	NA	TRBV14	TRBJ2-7	TGTGCCAGCAGCCGAATAGCGGGCCCCCCCTACGAGCAGTACTTC	CASSRIAGPPYEQYF
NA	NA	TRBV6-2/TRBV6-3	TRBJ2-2	TGTGCCAGCACCCGGGAGCTGTTTTTT	CASTRELFF
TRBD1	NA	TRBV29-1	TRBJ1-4	TGCAGCGTCGGGACAGGGGGCCTAAGCGGTGAAAAACTGCTTTTT	CSVGTGGLSGEKLLF
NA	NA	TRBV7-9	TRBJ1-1	TGTGCCAGCAGCAAAAGCCAGGACACTGAAGCTTTCTTT	CASSKSQDTEAFF
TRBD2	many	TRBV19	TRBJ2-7	TGTGCCAGTAGTCTAGGACTAGCGGGAGGACCCGAGCAGTACTTC	CASSLGLAGGPEQYF
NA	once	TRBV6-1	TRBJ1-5	TGTGCCAGCAAGGGGGGTCGCAATCAGCCCCAGCATTTT	CASKGGRNQPQHF
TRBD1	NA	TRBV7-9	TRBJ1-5	TGCGCCAGCAGTGGGGACAGGGGCAATCAGCCCCAGCATTTT	CASSGDRGNQPQHF
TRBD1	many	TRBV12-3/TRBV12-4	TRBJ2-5	TGTGCCAGCAGTGTACAGGGGGTGAAGACCCAGTACTTC	CASSVQGVKTQYF